Listed below are T cell receptor beta chains from one sample, sequenced in a study of human T cells and chemical hapten exposure. TCRdb passed the RACE reads through MiXCR, listing each CDR3 protein once. The table records about 54,000 distinct CDR3 sequences, around 9.4% of them present only once. The sequencing used whole blood, collected in connection with sensitization to the hapten diphenylcyclopropenone (DPC). All receptors come from a woman between 50 and 59 years old with alopecia areata. Some clones in this sample may be carry-over from other donors' samples. Both conserved end residues are part of each CDR3. The D gene is left open where the match is weak. Clone sizes are given selectively: once, few, many, or a class where the clone is expanded.

v_gene,j_gene,d_gene,abundance,CDR3nt,CDR3aa
TRBV20-1,TRBJ2-5,-,-,TGCAGTGCGGTGGGCCGTCACGGAGGACAAGAGACCCAGTACTTC,CSAVGRHGGQETQYF
TRBV28,TRBJ2-7,TRBD2,few,TGTGCCAGCAGTCTTCGGACTAGCGGGATGAACGAGCAGTACTTC,CASSLRTSGMNEQYF
TRBV6-5,TRBJ2-7,-,-,TGTGCCAGCAGATCTCCGGGACCTTCGTACGAGCAGTACTTC,CASRSPGPSYEQYF
TRBV7-9,TRBJ2-5,TRBD1,few,TGTGCCAGCAGGCCTGACAGGGGAGAGACCCAGTACTTC,CASRPDRGETQYF
TRBV6-2/TRBV6-3,TRBJ2-1,-,few,TGTGCCAGCGGACAGCCCTCCCTATACAATGAGCAGTTCTTC,CASGQPSLYNEQFF
TRBV4-1,TRBJ1-5,-,few,TGCGCCAGCAGCCAACGGCAGGGGATGCAGCCCCAGCATTTT,CASSQRQGMQPQHF
TRBV11-2,TRBJ1-3,-,many,TGTGCCAGCAGCTTAGGAAGGGGAAGCTCTGGAAACACCATATATTTT,CASSLGRGSSGNTIYF
TRBV18,TRBJ1-1,-,few,TGTGCCAGCTCACCGTGGACAGAGAACACTGAAGCTTTCTTT,CASSPWTENTEAFF
TRBV5-1,TRBJ2-7,TRBD1,-,TGCGCCAGCAGCTTCACCCCGGGACAGGAGGGAGCCTACGAGCAGTACTTC,CASSFTPGQEGAYEQYF
TRBV7-9,TRBJ1-6,-,many,TGTGCCAGCAGCCAGGACTATTCACCCCTCCACTTT,CASSQDYSPLHF
TRBV7-9,TRBJ2-1,TRBD1,many,TGTGCCGTCCCCGGGACAGTCGTCTACAATGAGCAGTTCTTC,CAVPGTVVYNEQFF
TRBV28,TRBJ1-2,TRBD1,many,TGTGCCAGCAGTTCGGGACAGTCCATAATATATGGCTACACCTTC,CASSSGQSIIYGYTF
TRBV7-2,TRBJ2-7,-,-,TGTGCCAGCAGCTTAGTGGCGACTGGCGAGCAGTACTTC,CASSLVATGEQYF
TRBV28,TRBJ1-2,TRBD1,many,TGTGCCAGCAGCCGATTCTCAGGGGGCTATGGCTACACCTTC,CASSRFSGGYGYTF
TRBV7-2,TRBJ2-3,-,-,TGTGCCAGCAGCTACTACGCAGATACGCAGTATTTT,CASSYYADTQYF
TRBV2,TRBJ1-5,-,few,TGTGCCAGCAGTGAGGGCAGGGCCACTCAGCCCCAGCATTTT,CASSEGRATQPQHF
TRBV28,TRBJ2-3,TRBD2,few,TGTGCCAGCAGTCTAGCGGGGGGGCCCACAGATACGCAGTATTTT,CASSLAGGPTDTQYF